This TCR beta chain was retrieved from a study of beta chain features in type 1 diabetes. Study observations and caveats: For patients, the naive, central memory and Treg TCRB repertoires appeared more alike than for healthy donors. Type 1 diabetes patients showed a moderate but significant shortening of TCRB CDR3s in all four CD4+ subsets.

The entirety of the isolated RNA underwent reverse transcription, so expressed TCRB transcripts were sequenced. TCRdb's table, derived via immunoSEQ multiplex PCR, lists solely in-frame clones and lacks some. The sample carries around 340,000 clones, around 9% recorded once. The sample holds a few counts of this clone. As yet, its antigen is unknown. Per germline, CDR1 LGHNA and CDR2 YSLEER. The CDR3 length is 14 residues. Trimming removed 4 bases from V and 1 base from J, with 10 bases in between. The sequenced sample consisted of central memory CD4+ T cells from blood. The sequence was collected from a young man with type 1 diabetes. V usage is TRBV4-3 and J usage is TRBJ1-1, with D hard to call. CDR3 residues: CASSPGEGNTEAFF. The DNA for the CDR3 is TGCGCCAGCAGCCCGGGTGAGGGGAACACTGAAGCTTTCTTT.